This is a list of T cell receptor beta chains from one sample in a study of blood T cell repertoires in COVID-19. Clones were read by immunoSEQ multiplex PCR, and TCRdb kept only the in-frame ones, dropping some. This repertoire shows 350,000 to 400,000 clones, about 90% found once; its top ten account for 6.5%. The sequenced material came from peripheral blood. The receptors derive from a man in his late teens or twenties with active or convalescent COVID-19. Both conserved end residues are part of each CDR3. D genes are given only for firm matches. Rows give clone size only sometimes, using once, few, many, or a class for an expanded clone.

clone_size	d_call	v_call	j_call	cdr3_nt	cdr3_aa
once	TRBD1	TRBV12-3/TRBV12-4	TRBJ1-2	TGTGCCAGCAGTTACGGACAGGGGGGAGGCTACACCTTC	CASSYGQGGGYTF
.	.	TRBV7-2	TRBJ2-7	TGTGCCAGCAGTCCTCTACCAGGCAGCTCCTACGAGCAGTACTTC	CASSPLPGSSYEQYF
.	TRBD1	TRBV4-1	TRBJ2-5	TGCGCCAGCAGCCAAGAAGCCGGGACAGTCACGGAGACCCAGTACTTC	CASSQEAGTVTETQYF
.	.	TRBV27	TRBJ1-2	TGTGCCAGCAGCCGTTTGGGGCAGTATGGCTACACCTTC	CASSRLGQYGYTF
.	TRBD1	TRBV6-5	TRBJ1-2	TGTGCCACCCTACGACAGGGGAACTATGGCTACACCTTC	CATLRQGNYGYTF
.	.	TRBV5-1	TRBJ1-4	TGCGCCAGCAGCTTGGATCCGGGAACTAATGAAAAACTGTTTTTT	CASSLDPGTNEKLFF
.	TRBD1	TRBV10-3	TRBJ1-2	TGTGCCATCAGTGAGACAGGGGCGACTAACTATGGCTACACCTTC	CAISETGATNYGYTF
.	.	TRBV20-1	TRBJ2-1	TGCAGTGCTAGACAAAATGAGCAGTTCTTC	CSARQNEQFF
once	.	TRBV6-5	TRBJ1-6	TGTGCCAGCAGTAGAGAGCGTTCACCCCTCCACTTT	CASSRERSPLHF
once	TRBD1	TRBV19	TRBJ1-2	TGTGCCAGTAGTAAACTGGGACCTGCGACAGGGGGCGACTATGGCTACACCTTC	CASSKLGPATGGDYGYTF
once	.	TRBV2	TRBJ1-1	TGTGCCAGCAGTCTTCGGACAGACACTGAAGCTTTCTTT	CASSLRTDTEAFF
.	.	TRBV3-1/TRBV3-2	TRBJ2-7	TGTGCCAGCAGCCAAGCTAACGCCTACGAGCAGTACTTC	CASSQANAYEQYF
.	.	TRBV9	TRBJ2-1	TGTGCCAGCAGCGTAGAAACAGGGTCAACCTACAATGAGCAGTTCTTC	CASSVETGSTYNEQFF
.	TRBD1	TRBV10-2	TRBJ1-1	TGCGCCAGCAGGGGACAGGGGACCACTGAAGCTTTCTTT	CASRGQGTTEAFF
once	TRBD1	TRBV28	TRBJ2-1	TGTGCCAGCCTGTCACTACAGGGGGAAACATACAATGAGCAGTTCTTC	CASLSLQGETYNEQFF
.	.	TRBV6-2/TRBV6-3	TRBJ2-5	TGTGCCAGCAGTTTCGGGTGGCAAGAGACCCAGTACTTC	CASSFGWQETQYF
once	TRBD1	TRBV9	TRBJ2-2	TGTGCCAGCAGCGGACCCCGGGACAGGGGGCTTAGCACCGGGGAGCTGTTTTTT	CASSGPRDRGLSTGELFF
.	.	TRBV29-1	TRBJ1-3	TGCAGCGTTGAAGATCAACGTTCGGGAGGAAACACCATATATTTT	CSVEDQRSGGNTIYF
.	TRBD1	TRBV9	TRBJ1-6	TGTGCCAGCAGCCATCGTCCGGACAGGGCGGGGAATTCACCCCTCCACTTT	CASSHRPDRAGNSPLHF
.	.	TRBV28	TRBJ1-1	TGTGCCAGCAGTTCTCTCCTAGGGAAGGAGGGTTTCTTT	CASSSLLGKEGFF
.	.	TRBV4-1	TRBJ1-1	TGCGCCAGCAGCCAAGGTGGAAAGGGGACAGAAGCTTTCTTT	CASSQGGKGTEAFF
.	TRBD2	TRBV18	TRBJ2-7	TGTGCCAGCTCGGCTAGCGGGAGTTACGAGCAGTACTTC	CASSASGSYEQYF
once	.	TRBV19	TRBJ1-3	TGTGCCAGTCGTAAACAGGGAGCGGACACCATATATTTT	CASRKQGADTIYF
.	TRBD2	TRBV12-3/TRBV12-4	TRBJ2-7	TGTGCCAGCAGCCCGGGGGGTGGGGAGCAGTACTTC	CASSPGGGEQYF
.	.	TRBV28	TRBJ1-4	TGTGCCAGCACCCTACCTGACACCGAGAAACTGTTTTTT	CASTLPDTEKLFF
.	TRBD2	TRBV6-1	TRBJ2-3	TGTGCCAGCAGTGAAAGTATACTAGCGGGAGTTTCAAGCACAGATACGCAGTATTTT	CASSESILAGVSSTDTQYF
.	TRBD1	TRBV11-3	TRBJ1-5	TGTGCCAGCAGCTGGCGGACAGGAAGAAATCAGCCCCAGCATTTT	CASSWRTGRNQPQHF
.	.	TRBV7-3	TRBJ2-4	TGTGCCAGCAGCTTAGGGGGCGCGGCCAAAAACATTCAGTACTTC	CASSLGGAAKNIQYF
.	TRBD1	TRBV4-2	TRBJ2-1	TGTGCCAGCAGCCGCGAGGCTGGGACAGGGGGGTACAATGAGCAGTTCTTC	CASSREAGTGGYNEQFF
once	TRBD1	TRBV5-4	TRBJ1-2	TGTGCCAGCAGCTTGGGGACAGGGAGGCCTGGCTACACCTTC	CASSLGTGRPGYTF
.	TRBD1	TRBV5-1	TRBJ1-1	TGCGCCAGCAGAATAGGGGGCGTAGAAACTGAAGCTTTCTTT	CASRIGGVETEAFF